These 10 T cell receptor beta chains were sequenced from one sample in a study of CD8 T cells in Susac syndrome. RNA was extracted with the RNeasy kit, and a quantity of about 0.45 to 1 ug was reverse transcribed using random hexamers. TCRdb reprocessed the immunoSEQ multiplex PCR reads via MiXCR and lists one record per CDR3 protein. In the table there are 150,000 to 200,000 distinct CDR3 sequences, about 94% of which are singletons. Sequenced material: CD4+ T cells from PBMCs. These receptor sequences come from a human donor in good health.

Note on this clonotype: A read error may produce the germline difference seen at one junction end. The V and J genes are TRBV20-1 and TRBJ2-3; TRBD1 aligns across 9 bases. The CDR3 totals 14 residues. Germline CDR1 reads DFQATT; CDR2 reads SNEGSKA (reference sequence). The chain's CDR3 is CSATGTGSTDTQYF. For the CDR3, the DNA is TGCAGTGCTACTGGGACAGGGAGCACAGATACGCAGTACTTT.

The rearrangement joins TRBV20-1 to TRBJ2-7; 10 bases are a match to TRBD2. V lost 5 bases to trimming and J lost 2 bases; unmatched junction nucleotides: 9. Germline V gene sequence: CDR1 DFQATT, CDR2 SNEGSKA (reference sequence). There are 15 residues in the CDR3. In DNA form, the CDR3 reads TGCAGTGCTCGTCCGGGACTAGCGCTACCCTACGAGCAGTACTTC. It translates to CSARPGLALPYEQYF.

The chain uses TRBV30 and TRBJ1-5; D gene ambiguous. The V end lost 4 bases, the J end lost 1 base, and 11 bases lay between the germline ends. The CDR3 contains 14 residues. CDR1 is GTSNPN, CDR2 SVGIG, per germline (reference sequence). The CDR3 reads CAWKGGNSNQPQHF. Here the CDR3 DNA reads TGTGCCTGGAAGGGAGGGAACAGCAATCAGCCCCAGCATTTT.

This clonotype appeared once. This chain connects TRBV7-2 to TRBJ2-5; D unresolved. Germline V CDR1 and CDR2: SGHTA, FQGNSA. CDR3 length equals 14 residues. V was trimmed by 0 bases and J by 0 bases, leaving 5 bases between them. The CDR3 loop reads CASSLAAYQETQYF. As DNA, the CDR3 is TGTGCCAGCAGCTTAGCAGCCTACCAAGAGACCCAGTACTTC.

The J gene is TRBJ2-3, the V gene TRBV18; D not resolved. Germline V gene sequence: CDR1 KGHSH, CDR2 LQKENI. V was clipped by 5 bases and J by 2 bases, with 14 bases between them. There are 15 residues in the CDR3. CDR3 amino acids: CASSGYQTFTDTQYF. CDR3 DNA: TGTGCCAGCTCAGGATACCAAACCTTCACAGATACGCAGTATTTT.

This clonotype was detected only once. The chain carries TRBV20-1 and TRBJ2-3, with D perhaps matching TRBD1 (5 bases). From germline, CDR1 is DFQATT and CDR2 SNEGSKA (reference sequence). The CDR3 contains 15 residues. Between the trimmed V and J ends, which lost 6 bases and 2 bases, there was a span of 18 bases. Written as DNA, the CDR3 is TGCAGTGCCCCCCCCAGGGCCCGGACCACAGATACGCAGTATTTT. As protein: CSAPPRARTTDTQYF.

V is TRBV6-2 or TRBV6-3 and J is TRBJ2-1; D may be TRBD1 (5 bases). The ends were cut back, 7 bases at V and 14 bases at J, with 15 bases in the middle. Germline CDR1 is MNHEY and CDR2 is SVGEGT. The CDR3 runs to 11 residues. The CDR3 coding sequence is TGTGCCAGCACTGACACAGGTGGGGAGTTCTTC. This gives the protein CASTDTGGEFF.

The chain couples TRBV20-1 to TRBJ2-6; D ambiguous. CDR3 length: 14 residues. V lost 3 bases and J 1 base, leaving 7 bases between the germline ends. CDR1 and CDR2 from the germline V gene are DFQATT and SNEGSKA (reference sequence). The CDR3 DNA reads TGCAGTGCTAGCCAGGTATCTGGGGCCAACGTCCTGACTTTC. This gives the protein CSASQVSGANVLTF.

The rearrangement joins TRBV27 to TRBJ1-3; D ambiguous. This CDR3 comprises 13 residues. V lost 6 bases to trimming and J lost 3 bases, with 9 bases between them. CDR1 is MNHEY, CDR2 SMNVEV, per germline (reference sequence). In DNA, the CDR3 is TGTGCCAGCAGACACACCGGTGGAAACACCATATATTTT. As protein: CASRHTGGNTIYF.

This chain connects TRBV12-3 or TRBV12-4 to TRBJ2-7; the match to TRBD2 covers 8 bases. The CDR3 is made up of 15 amino acids. The V gene end was trimmed by 5 bases and the J gene end by 2 bases; junction bases not matched to a gene: 8. The CDR3 sequence: CASSPRSGRTYEQYF. CDR3 DNA sequence: TGTGCCAGCAGTCCCCGCAGCGGGAGAACCTACGAGCAGTACTTC.